The 20 T cell receptor beta chains below come from one sample, sequenced in a study of tumor-infiltrating lymphocytes in primary liver carcinoma. A constant-region primer served to make TCR beta cDNA from approximately 490 ng total RNA. Three nested multiplex PCR rounds of slightly modified ARM-PCR generated TCR beta libraries. Running around 9 cycles apiece, the first two PCR rounds relied on TRBV1-TRBV30 forward primers together with a C-beta reverse primer. TCRdb re-derived calls from the multiplex PCR reads in MiXCR, one entry per CDR3 protein. This table has 95,000 to 150,000 distinct CDR3 sequences, 65% appearing once. Co-extraction yielded RNA and DNA from around 20-30 mg of unsorted bulk tissue. The sample comprised liver tumor tissue from sampling region 1. Subset indicated: tumor region T1, superior pole. These receptor sequences come from a woman aged 60 to 75 with primary liver carcinoma and hepatitis B virus infection.

For this clonotype: This may come from a read error, since a much larger clone is one base off. The chain is built from TRBV6-5 and TRBJ2-1; D perhaps matches TRBD2 (5 bases). From germline, CDR1 is MNHEY and CDR2 SVGAGI. The CDR3 consists of 17 residues. CDR3 in DNA: TGTACCAGCAGTTACTCGGCCTCCCGGGGCTCCTACAATGAGCAGTTCTTC. Protein product: CTSSYSASRGSYNEQFF.

On this clonotype: A read error may account for a junction end that differs from germline. This chain uses TRBV11-2 with TRBJ1-6, with D unresolved. The CDR3 covers 14 residues. CDR1 and CDR2 from the germline V gene are SGHAT and FQNNGV. The CDR3 sequence is CASCLDPVNSPLHF. The CDR3 DNA reads TGTGCCAGCTGCTTAGATCCGGTAAATTCACCCCTCCACTTT. The complete variable domain, with remaining parts taken from reference TRBV11-2 and TRBJ1-6, reads EAGVAQSPRYKIIEKRQSVAFWCNPISGHATLYWYQQILGQGPKLLIQFQNNGVVDDSQLPKDRFSAERLKGVDSTLKIQPAKLEDSAVYLCASCLDPVNSPLHFGNGTRLTVT.

This rearrangement joins TRBV30 to TRBJ2-7; the D gene is possibly TRBD1 (5 bases). Germline CDR1 and CDR2: GTSNPN and SVGIG (reference sequence). The V end lost 4 bases, the J end lost 4 bases, and 14 bases lay between the germline ends. The CDR3 has 13 residues. CDR3 loop: CAWTKGRAYEQYF. Here the CDR3 DNA reads TGTGCCTGGACTAAAGGCAGGGCGTACGAGCAGTACTTC.

Remarks on this clonotype: Mismatch with germline at one junction end may stem from a read error. The chain has TRBV29-1 and TRBJ2-7; D tentatively reads TRBD1 or TRBD2 (6 bases each). The CDR3 extends over 12 amino acids. Germline assignment: CDR1 SQVTM and CDR2 ANQGSEA. Here the CDR3 reads CGVGDRGREQYF. CDR3 DNA sequence: TGCGGCGTTGGAGACCGGGGGCGCGAGCAGTACTTC.

In regard to this clonotype: Because it lacks the conserved phenylalanine or tryptophan at the end, this CDR3 is likely a read error. The rearrangement uses TRBV12-3 or TRBV12-4 and TRBJ1-2; D is possibly TRBD1 (5 bases). The CDR3 length is 14 residues. Trimming shortened V by 4 bases and J by 7 bases, and 16 bases separated the two germline ends. The CDR3 reads CASSSLAGFLGYTL. The CDR3 DNA is TGTGCCAGCAGTTCGCTGGCAGGGTTCCTTGGCTACACCCTC.

This clonotype was seen only once. V and J are TRBV11-2 and TRBJ2-1; a weak D match, TRBD2 (6 bases). Trimming took 4 bases from V and 16 from J, leaving 20 bases between them. CDR3 length equals 13 residues. Germline V CDR1 and CDR2: SGHAT, FQNNGV. CDR3 in DNA: TGTGCCAGCAGCTGGACTATCGGGGCAGACCATTTCTTC. Protein product: CASSWTIGADHFF.

A remark on this clonotype: At one end, the junction sequence differs from germline, possibly due to a read error. The chain couples TRBV11-2 to TRBJ2-4, with D uncertain. Germline CDR1 is SGHAT and CDR2 is FQNNGV. CDR3 length: 12 amino acids. CDR3 in amino acids: CASSLVGNIQYF. DNA for the CDR3: TGTGCCAGCAGTTTAGTAGGAAACATTCAGTACTTC.

Notes on this clonotype: The junction does not match germline at one end; this may be a read error. The V and J genes are TRBV5-1 and TRBJ2-7; possible D gene TRBD2, 5 bases. Germline CDR1 reads SGHRS; CDR2 reads YFSETQ. This CDR3 comprises 14 residues. The CDR3: CARSFSRGEDEQYF. In DNA form, the CDR3 reads TGCGCCAGAAGCTTCTCTCGGGGAGAGGACGAGCAGTACTTC. The whole variable domain, filled in from reference TRBV5-1 and TRBJ2-7, reads KAGVTQTPRYLIKTRGQQVTLSCSPISGHRSVSWYQQTPGQGLQFLFEYFSETQRNKGNFPGRFSGRQFSNSRSEMNVSTLELGDSALYLCARSFSRGEDEQYFGPGTRLTVT.

This clonotype came up a few times. CDR3 nucleotides: TGTGCCAGCAGCTTTGCCAGGGGAGGGTACTGGCAGTACTTC. It translates to CASSFARGGYWQYF. The genes are TRBV11-3 and TRBJ2-7, with D maybe TRBD2 (7 bases). V shed 3 bases and J shed 9 bases, with 18 bases lying between them. The germline V gene has CDR1 SGHNT and CDR2 YENEEA. The CDR3 is 14 amino acids.

Comments on this clonotype: Since a much larger clone is just one base distant, this may be a read error. V and J are TRBV6-5 and TRBJ2-4, with D tentatively TRBD2 (6 bases). Germline CDR1 and CDR2: MNHEY and SVGAGI. This CDR3 spans 15 amino acids. As DNA, the CDR3 is TGTGCCCGCAGTCCTCCCGGGAGTACCAAAAACATTCAGTACTTC. Its protein product is CARSPPGSTKNIQYF.

The V gene is TRBV5-1, the J gene TRBJ1-1; TRBD1 matches 9 bases. With V trimmed by 4 bases and J by 5 bases, 6 bases remained unmatched. Germline values: CDR1 SGHRS, CDR2 YFSETQ. The CDR3 is 14 amino acids. In DNA form, the CDR3 reads TGCGCCAGCAGCCTGGACAGGGGTGGAACTGAAGCTTTCTTT. Translation: CASSLDRGGTEAFF. The variable domain in full, with the rest retrieved from reference TRBV5-1 and TRBJ1-1, is KAGVTQTPRYLIKTRGQQVTLSCSPISGHRSVSWYQQTPGQGLQFLFEYFSETQRNKGNFPGRFSGRQFSNSRSEMNVSTLELGDSALYLCASSLDRGGTEAFFGQGTRLTVV.

This clonotype has at least ten counts. This chain connects TRBV29-1 to TRBJ1-1; D perhaps matches TRBD1 (6 bases). V lost 7 bases and J lost 4, with 16 bases in between. Germline lookup yields CDR1 SQVTM and CDR2 ANQGSEA. The CDR3 loop spans 13 amino acids. For the CDR3, the DNA is TGCAGCGCCCTGACAGTCAGGGGCACTGAAGCTTTCTTT. Residues: CSALTVRGTEAFF.

A note on this clonotype: The conserved closing phenylalanine or tryptophan is absent in this CDR3, likely reflecting a read error. This sequence joins TRBV11-2 and TRBJ2-1; unclear D gene. The CDR3 consists of 14 residues. The germline V gene encodes CDR1 SGHAT and CDR2 FQNNGV. Trimming shortened V by 0 bases and J by 6 bases, and 9 bases separated the two germline ends. The CDR3 region has the DNA TGTGCCAGCAGCTTAGATGGAAACCGCAATGAGCAGTTCATT. It translates to CASSLDGNRNEQFI.

For this clonotype: This could be a read error, since a much larger clone is one nucleotide away. The conserved closing phenylalanine or tryptophan is absent in this CDR3, likely reflecting a read error. The V gene is TRBV6-5, the J gene TRBJ1-2, with a weak D call TRBD1 (6 bases). V dropped 2 bases and J dropped 4 bases, with 11 bases sitting between them. Germline assignment: CDR1 MNHEY and CDR2 SVGAGI. CDR3 length: 14 amino acids. CDR3 residues: CASSYGGPGYGYTL. Here the CDR3 DNA reads TGTGCCAGCAGTTACGGGGGGCCGGGCTATGGCTACACCTTA.

About this clonotype itself: This may come from a read error, since a much larger clone is one base off. The V gene is TRBV6-5, the J gene TRBJ1-5, with 7 bases matching TRBD1. CDR3 length equals 15 residues. Germline V CDR1 and CDR2: MNHEY, SVGAGI. This CDR3 reads CAGSRGFNSNQPQHF. The CDR3 bases are TGTGCCGGCAGCAGGGGGTTTAATAGCAATCAGCCCCAGCATTTT.

This clonotype was seen a handful of times. This chain connects TRBV30 to TRBJ1-1, with D possibly being TRBD1 (5 bases). The V end was cut by 3 bases, the J end by 8 bases, with 19 bases between. Germline CDR1 reads GTSNPN; CDR2 reads SVGIG (reference sequence). The CDR3 runs to 14 residues. The CDR3 DNA reads as TGTGCCTGGAGCTCCGGTACAGGAGGGGTGGAAGCTTTCTTT. It yields the protein CAWSSGTGGVEAFF.

By proportion, this clonotype is medium-sized. The rearrangement uses TRBV29-1 and TRBJ2-5, with 8 bases fitting TRBD2. This CDR3 is built from 14 residues. Germline assignment: CDR1 SQVTM and CDR2 ANQGSEA. V lost 4 bases to trimming and J lost 4 bases; unmatched junction nucleotides: 8. The CDR3 sequence: CSVAAAGAIETQYF. The CDR3 DNA sequence: TGCAGCGTTGCGGCAGCGGGGGCCATAGAGACCCAGTACTTC.

This sequence joins TRBV19 and TRBJ2-7, with a tentative D call TRBD2 (6 bases). Germline-derived CDR1 and CDR2 are LNHDA and SQIVND (reference sequence). CDR3 length equals 14 residues. Trimming took off 1 base at V and 0 bases at J, with 7 bases between the two ends. The CDR3 region has the DNA TGTGCCAGTAGTATAGCGGGAGTCTCCTACGAGCAGTACTTC. Amino acids: CASSIAGVSYEQYF. Together with reference TRBV19 and TRBJ2-7, the CDR3 gives the full variable domain: DGGITQSPKYLFRKEGQNVTLSCEQNLNHDAMYWYRQDPGQGLRLIYYSQIVNDFQKGDIAEGYSVSREKKESFPLTVTSAQKNPTAFYLCASSIAGVSYEQYFGPGTRLTVT.

In this sample, this clonotype turned up many times. The chain employs TRBV6-1 and TRBJ2-7; tentatively, D is TRBD2 (5 bases). The CDR3 consists of 14 residues. The germline V and J ends were trimmed by 0 bases and 6 bases, with 12 bases remaining between them. Germline CDR1 is MNHNS and CDR2 is SASEGT. The CDR3 nucleotides read TGTGCCAGCAGTGAAGCCTTTGCTAGCAGCGAGCAGTACTTC. This translates into CASSEAFASSEQYF.

The chain carries TRBV14 and TRBJ2-5; 7 bases align to TRBD2. The germline V gene has CDR1 SGHDN and CDR2 FVKESK. J lost 5 bases, V lost 4 bases, and 10 bases had no gene match. The CDR3 is 15 amino acids. CDR3: CASSREGLPGETQYF. The CDR3 nucleotides are TGTGCCAGCAGCCGAGAGGGACTACCAGGGGAGACCCAGTACTTC.